These 31 T cell receptor beta chains were sequenced from one sample in a study of blood T cells in healthy people across ages. The use of a sample-barcoded 5' primer and a J-beta primer mix characterized a second PCR of about 7 to 12 cycles. TCRdb reprocessed the 5' RACE reads via MiXCR and lists one record per CDR3 protein. The table has 1.5 million to 2 million distinct CDR3 sequences, less than 50% seen once. Sequenced: blood. These receptors were collected from a woman aged 40 to 55 in good health.

The V gene is TRBV7-9, the J gene TRBJ2-3, with TRBD2 matching 10 bases. V dropped 7 bases and J dropped 10; count of bases not matched to a gene: 14. The CDR3 covers 15 residues. Germline V gives CDR1 SEHNR, CDR2 FQNEAQ (reference sequence). DNA of the CDR3: TGTGCCAGCAACTCAATAACTAGCGGGGTGAACCCGCAGTATTTT. Translation: CASNSITSGVNPQYF.

This clonotype was recorded only once. The chain joins TRBV5-1 to TRBJ2-3, with 7 positions matching TRBD2. The CDR3 contains 16 residues. Trimming cost V 4 bases and J 4 bases; bases outside gene matches: 12. Per the germline V gene, CDR1 is SGHRS and CDR2 is YFSETQ. Here the CDR3 DNA reads TGCGCCAGCAGCCCCCCAGCGGGAATCTACCCAGATACGCAGTATTTT. Translation: CASSPPAGIYPDTQYF.

A remark on this clonotype: A read error may explain this, as a much larger clone is one base away. The chain has TRBV28 and TRBJ2-1; possible D gene TRBD1, 5 bases. From germline, CDR1 is MDHEN and CDR2 SYDVKM. This CDR3 comprises 17 residues. CDR3 residues: CASTSAGATTSYSEQFF. The CDR3 DNA reads as TGTGCCAGCACGTCTGCTGGGGCTACCACATCCTACAGTGAGCAGTTCTTC.

The chain has TRBV2 and TRBJ1-6; 10 nucleotides agree with TRBD1. The CDR3 runs to 15 residues. V lost 2 bases, J lost 11 bases, and 6 bases stayed unmatched. In germline, CDR1 is SNHLY, CDR2 FYNNEI. The CDR3 sequence: CASSEKTGGIPPLHF. In nucleotides, the CDR3 is TGTGCCAGCAGTGAAAAGACAGGGGGCATTCCACCCCTCCACTTT.

The J gene is TRBJ1-1, the V gene TRBV6-2 or TRBV6-3, with D possibly being TRBD1 (5 bases). Trimming took 2 bases from V and 3 from J, leaving 13 bases between them. Germline-derived CDR1 and CDR2 are MNHEY and SVGEGT. This CDR3 is built from 15 residues. CDR3 loop: CASSYGTGSDTEAFF. Here the CDR3 DNA reads TGTGCCAGCAGTTACGGTACAGGTTCAGACACTGAAGCTTTCTTT.

The rearrangement uses TRBV10-3 and TRBJ2-1; TRBD2 matches at 11 bases. This CDR3 has 14 residues. In germline, CDR1 is ENHRY, CDR2 SYGVKD. V lost 4 bases to trimming and J lost 4 bases; unmatched junction nucleotides: 0. The CDR3: CAISGTSGYNEQFF. In nucleotides, the CDR3 is TGTGCCATCAGTGGGACTAGCGGGTACAATGAGCAGTTCTTC.

This clonotype was picked up many times. CDR3 nucleotides: TGTGCCAGCAGCTTAGGGCAGTATAGCAATCAGCCCCAGCATTTT. Protein: CASSLGQYSNQPQHF. The chain links TRBV7-2 to TRBJ1-5, with D unresolved. V was pared by 1 base and J by 0 bases, with 7 bases between. Germline CDR1 reads SGHTA; CDR2 reads FQGNSA. This CDR3 is built from 15 residues.

This clonotype was observed a handful of times. This sequence joins TRBV29-1 and TRBJ2-1; the D gene could be TRBD1 or TRBD2 (6 bases each). Per germline, CDR1 SQVTM and CDR2 ANQGSEA. V was trimmed by 4 bases and J by 0 bases, leaving 16 bases between them. This CDR3 has 16 residues. The CDR3 loop reads CSVGGGGEVSYNEQFF. The CDR3 DNA follows: TGCAGCGTTGGTGGGGGCGGGGAGGTCTCCTACAATGAGCAGTTCTTC.

The table lists this clonotype with many counts. The rearrangement joins TRBV5-1 to TRBJ2-3; D gene uncertain. The CDR3 runs 13 residues. The V end was cut by 5 bases, the J end by 0 bases, with 7 bases between. CDR1 SGHRS and CDR2 YFSETQ come from the germline V gene. Here the CDR3 reads CASRPSSTDTQYF. In DNA form, the CDR3 reads TGCGCCAGCAGGCCCTCGAGCACAGATACGCAGTATTTT.

The V gene is TRBV28, the J gene TRBJ1-4; D unclear. V was shortened by 2 bases and J by 2 bases, with 3 bases between the two germline ends. Germline V gene sequence: CDR1 MDHEN, CDR2 SYDVKM. This CDR3 spans 13 amino acids. The CDR3 here is CASSLPTNEKLFF. The CDR3, as DNA: TGTGCCAGCAGTTTACCCACTAATGAAAAACTGTTTTTT.

The V call is TRBV12-3 or TRBV12-4, the J call TRBJ1-5, with 11 bases identical to TRBD1. This CDR3 region has 17 residues. Unmatched junction bases numbered 5, after V lost 4 bases and J lost 0 bases. CDR3 sequence reads: CASSSGQGELSNQPQHF. The CDR3 DNA is TGTGCCAGCAGTTCGGGACAGGGGGAACTTAGCAATCAGCCCCAGCATTTT.

This clonotype has more than one count but fewer than ten. A read error may be the cause here, since a much bigger clone is one base away. The rearrangement joins TRBV24-1 to TRBJ2-3; no definite D call. The V end lost 6 bases, the J end lost 2 bases, and 2 bases lay between the germline ends. This CDR3 comprises 11 residues. The germline V gene has CDR1 KGHDR and CDR2 SFDVKD. The CDR3 protein is CATSYTDTQYF. CDR3 sequence (DNA): TGTGCCACCAGTTACACAGATACGCAGTATTTT.

J is TRBJ2-7 and V is TRBV7-2; 8 positions match TRBD2. Losses at the gene ends were 1 base for V and 6 bases for J; bases not matched to a gene: 8. Germline lookup yields CDR1 SGHTA and CDR2 FQGNSA. The CDR3 covers 15 residues. The CDR3 DNA sequence: TGTGCCAGCAGCTTAGTCGGGGGGGACGGCGGCGAGCAGTACTTC. Translated, it gives CASSLVGGDGGEQYF.

The genes are TRBV20-1 and TRBJ2-7; D ambiguous. V was shortened by 0 bases and J by 2 bases, with 11 bases between the two germline ends. Per the germline V gene, CDR1 is DFQATT and CDR2 is SNEGSKA (reference sequence). This CDR3 is built from 14 residues. In DNA, the CDR3 is TGCAGTGCTAGAGACCTAGGGCTGACCTACGAGCAGTACTTC. Residues: CSARDLGLTYEQYF.

Only a few counts were recorded for this clonotype. This chain uses TRBV5-1 with TRBJ2-5, with 8 bases that match TRBD1. Germline V lookup: CDR1 SGHRS, CDR2 YFSETQ. Trimming cost V 2 bases and J 4 bases; bases outside gene matches: 7. The CDR3 is made up of 15 amino acids. For the CDR3, the DNA is TGCGCCAGCAGCTTTCGGGCAGGGGGCGTAGAGACCCAGTACTTC. Translated: CASSFRAGGVETQYF.

This clonotype was found many times. The CDR3 DNA is TGTGCCAGCAGGGGAGGGGGGGGCTCCTACAATGAGCAGTTCTTC. Protein sequence: CASRGGGGSYNEQFF. The J gene is TRBJ2-1, the V gene TRBV7-9; the D gene is possibly TRBD2 (7 bases). Germline V lookup: CDR1 SEHNR, CDR2 FQNEAQ (reference sequence). The CDR3 consists of 15 residues. The V end was cut by 6 bases, the J end by 0 bases, with 12 bases between.

The chain has TRBV20-1 and TRBJ2-1, with a tentative D call TRBD2 (7 bases). The CDR3 has 13 residues. Trimming shortened V by 4 bases and J by 5 bases, and 12 bases separated the two germline ends. Germline values: CDR1 DFQATT, CDR2 SNEGSKA (reference sequence). For the CDR3, the DNA is TGCAGTGCTACCGGGGGGCCTCACAATGAGCAGTTCTTC. The encoded protein is CSATGGPHNEQFF.

This sequence joins TRBV20-1 and TRBJ2-3, with D uncertain. V shed 6 bases and J shed 6 bases, with 16 bases lying between them. Germline lookup yields CDR1 DFQATT and CDR2 SNEGSKA (reference sequence). The CDR3 covers 13 residues. The CDR3 here is CSARNPRGDTQYF. CDR3 in DNA: TGCAGTGCCCGGAATCCTCGAGGTGATACGCAGTATTTT.

The rearrangement links TRBV28 to TRBJ1-1; no definite D call. Trimming removed 4 bases at V and 0 bases at J, with 18 bases between. In germline, CDR1 is MDHEN, CDR2 SYDVKM. The CDR3 contains 17 residues. The CDR3 here is CASSSEGATVMNTEAFF. For the CDR3, the DNA is TGTGCCAGCAGTTCGGAGGGCGCAACAGTCATGAACACTGAAGCTTTCTTT. The full variable domain, rest sourced from reference TRBV28 and TRBJ1-1, is DVKVTQSSRYLVKRTGEKVFLECVQDMDHENMFWYRQDPGLGLRLIYFSYDVKMKEKGDIPEGYSVSREKKERFSLILESASTNQTSMYLCASSSEGATVMNTEAFFGQGTRLTVV.

This chain links TRBV20-1 with TRBJ1-2; D is possibly TRBD1 (5 bases). CDR1 DFQATT and CDR2 SNEGSKA come from the germline V gene (reference sequence). CDR3 length: 17 residues. Trimming shortened V by 5 bases and J by 1 base, and 23 bases separated the two germline ends. In DNA form, the CDR3 reads TGCAGTGCTTGGAGCCCCTCGGGAGGGGAACATAACTATGGCTACACCTTC. Protein product: CSAWSPSGGEHNYGYTF.

The V call is TRBV4-1, the J call TRBJ2-5; a weak D match, TRBD1 (6 bases). The DNA end lines up better with TRBJ2-7; the J call may be wrong. CDR1 is MGHRA, CDR2 YSYEKL, per germline. The CDR3 is made up of 14 amino acids. The CDR3 reads CASKDNRDASEQYF. CDR3 sequence (DNA): TGCGCCAGCAAGGATAACAGGGATGCATCCGAGCAGTACTTC.

In its sample, this clonotype was seen a few times. J is TRBJ2-5 and V is TRBV4-3; 13 bases align to TRBD2. Unmatched junction bases numbered 8, after V lost 4 bases and J lost 3 bases. Per the germline V gene, CDR1 is LGHNA and CDR2 is YSLEER. The CDR3 has 17 amino acids. Written as DNA, the CDR3 is TGCGCCAGCAGCCGGGGACTAGCGGGATCTGGCGAAGAGACCCAGTACTTC. Residues: CASSRGLAGSGEETQYF.

The chain is built from TRBV7-2 and TRBJ2-3, with D possibly being TRBD1 or TRBD2 (6 bases each). CDR3 length equals 16 residues. The germline gives CDR1 SGHTA, CDR2 FQGNSA. The ends were cut back, 2 bases at V and 0 bases at J, with 12 bases in the middle. The CDR3 loop reads CASSLRGGSSTDTQYF. In nucleotides, the CDR3 is TGTGCCAGCAGCTTACGAGGGGGGTCTAGCACAGATACGCAGTATTTT.

The CDR3 here is CASSLWQDNQPQHF. Written as DNA, the CDR3 is TGTGCCAGCAGCTTATGGCAGGATAATCAGCCCCAGCATTTT. The chain uses TRBV11-2 and TRBJ1-5; D gene unclear. The CDR3 totals 14 residues. Germline lookup yields CDR1 SGHAT and CDR2 FQNNGV. Trimming cost V 2 bases and J 4 bases, with 9 bases left between them.

DNA for the CDR3: TGTGCCAGCAGTCCCCGGACAGGAGACTGGAAGACCCAGTACTTC. Its protein is CASSPRTGDWKTQYF. The rearrangement joins TRBV6-5 to TRBJ2-7; TRBD1 aligns across 7 bases. The DNA end favors TRBJ2-5, so the J call may be wrong. The V gene's germline CDR1 is MNHEY and CDR2 SVGAGI. The CDR3 extends over 15 amino acids.

This clonotype was detected only a few times. CDR3 loop: CASSLHGQPQHF. The DNA for the CDR3 is TGTGCCAGCAGCTTACACGGCCAGCCCCAGCATTTT. The rearrangement joins TRBV7-2 to TRBJ1-5; D not certain. In germline, CDR1 is SGHTA, CDR2 FQGNSA. V was trimmed by 2 bases and J by 7 bases, leaving 6 bases between them. CDR3 length: 12 residues.

Concerning this clonotype: This may be a read error, as it is one base from a much larger clone. The chain links TRBV2 to TRBJ2-3; the D is unclear. The length of the CDR3 is 12 residues. Germline V gene data show CDR1 as SNHLY and CDR2 as FYNNEI. With 7 bases removed from V and 2 bases from J, the gap between germline ends came to 7 bases. The CDR3 loop reads CASNWNTDTQYF. The CDR3 DNA reads TGTGCCAGCAACTGGAACACAGATACGCAGTATTTT. The variable domain in full, completed from reference TRBV2 and TRBJ2-3, reads EPEVTQTPSHQVTQMGQEVILRCVPISNHLYFYWYRQILGQKVEFLVSFYNNEISEKSEIFDDQFSVERPDGSNFTLKIRSTKLEDSAMYFCASNWNTDTQYFGPGTRLTVL.

This rearrangement joins TRBV28 to TRBJ2-3, with 10 bases identical to TRBD2. CDR1 MDHEN and CDR2 SYDVKM come from the germline V gene. The CDR3 sequence is 15 residues long. The V segment lost 7 bases and the J segment 1 base; nucleotides outside the gene matches: 5. CDR3 sequence: CASKIAGGGTDTQYF. For the CDR3, the DNA is TGTGCCAGCAAAATAGCGGGGGGCGGCACAGATACGCAGTATTTT. Based on the CDR3 plus reference TRBV28 and TRBJ2-3, the full variable domain is DVKVTQSSRYLVKRTGEKVFLECVQDMDHENMFWYRQDPGLGLRLIYFSYDVKMKEKGDIPEGYSVSREKKERFSLILESASTNQTSMYLCASKIAGGGTDTQYFGPGTRLTVL.

The V call is TRBV28, the J call TRBJ2-5; D possibly matches TRBD1 or TRBD2 (5 bases each). This CDR3 spans 15 amino acids. The V end was cut by 2 bases, the J end by 5 bases, with 15 bases between. Germline V gene data show CDR1 as MDHEN and CDR2 as SYDVKM. DNA for the CDR3: TGTGCCAGCAGTTTACGAGAGAGGGGTAGGGAGACCCAGTACTTC. It codes for CASSLRERGRETQYF.

Concerning this clonotype: The junction does not match germline at one end; this may be a read error. The chain employs TRBV7-2 and TRBJ2-2; D unclear. CDR1 and CDR2 from the germline V gene are SGHTA and FQGNSA. The CDR3 has 13 amino acids. The CDR3 reads CAGSLVWSGELFF. CDR3 DNA: TGTGCCGGCAGCTTAGTGTGGTCCGGGGAGCTGTTTTTT.

The chain combines TRBV6-5 with TRBJ2-2, with D possibly being TRBD2 (6 bases). The V end was cut by 3 bases, the J end by 1 base, with 12 bases between. The CDR3 consists of 16 residues. Germline CDR1 reads MNHEY; CDR2 reads SVGAGI. This CDR3 is CASSYSEGMNTGELFF. Written as DNA, the CDR3 is TGTGCCAGCAGTTATTCGGAGGGGATGAACACCGGGGAGCTGTTTTTT.